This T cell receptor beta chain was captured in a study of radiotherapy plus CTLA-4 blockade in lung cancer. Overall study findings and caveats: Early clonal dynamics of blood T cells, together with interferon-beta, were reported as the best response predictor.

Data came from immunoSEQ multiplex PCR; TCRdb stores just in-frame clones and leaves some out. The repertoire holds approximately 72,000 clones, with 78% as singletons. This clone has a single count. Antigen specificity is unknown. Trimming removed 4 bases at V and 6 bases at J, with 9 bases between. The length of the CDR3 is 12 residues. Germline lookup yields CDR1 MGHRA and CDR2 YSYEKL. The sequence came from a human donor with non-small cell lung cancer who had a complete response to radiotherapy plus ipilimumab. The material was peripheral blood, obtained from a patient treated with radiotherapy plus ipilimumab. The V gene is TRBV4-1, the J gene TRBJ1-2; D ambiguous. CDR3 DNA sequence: TGCGCCAGCAGCCCCTACGGGGATGGCTACACCTTC. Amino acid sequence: CASSPYGDGYTF.